The 16 T cell receptor beta chains below come from one sample, sequenced in a study of T cells after yellow fever vaccination. Each CDR3 protein gets one entry after TCRdb re-called the 5' RACE reads with MiXCR. The sample yields some 110,000 distinct CDR3 sequences, 7.2% seen once. Sequenced here: CD4+ T cells sorted from PBMCs, sampled about 49 days after the first yellow fever vaccination. These TCRs come from a man younger than 35 who received the YFV17D yellow fever vaccine.

This clonotype was picked up many times. V and J are TRBV28 and TRBJ1-3; D perhaps matches TRBD1 (5 bases). CDR1 is MDHEN, CDR2 SYDVKM, per germline. V lost 7 bases to trimming and J lost 1 base, with 20 bases between them. CDR3 size: 17 residues. CDR3 nucleotide sequence: TGTGCCAGCACCGATATGGGGGGTGACCGTTCTGGAAACACCATATATTTT. Translating gives CASTDMGGDRSGNTIYF.

This clonotype was seen at least ten times. This rearrangement joins TRBV5-1 to TRBJ2-2; TRBD2 agrees at 9 bases. Germline V lookup: CDR1 SGHRS, CDR2 YFSETQ. V lost 2 bases to trimming and J lost 7 bases; unmatched junction nucleotides: 9. The CDR3 extends over 16 amino acids. This chain's CDR3 is CASSFVAGVTNGELFF. Written as DNA, the CDR3 is TGCGCCAGCAGCTTCGTAGCGGGGGTCACCAACGGGGAGCTGTTTTTT.

This clonotype occurred many times. This sequence joins TRBV6-2 or TRBV6-3 and TRBJ2-1; 9 bases align to TRBD2. Trimming cost V 7 bases and J 3 bases; bases outside gene matches: 1. Per the germline V gene, CDR1 is MNHEY and CDR2 is SVGEGT. The CDR3 is made up of 13 amino acids. The CDR3 DNA reads TGTGCCAGCACTAGCGGGGACTACAATGAGCAGTTCTTC. Translating it yields CASTSGDYNEQFF.

This clonotype was found a few times. The J gene is TRBJ2-5, the V gene TRBV5-1; perhaps TRBD1 as D (5 bases). The CDR3 consists of 14 residues. Trimming removed 1 base from V and 1 base from J, with 8 bases in between. CDR1 is SGHRS, CDR2 YFSETQ, per germline. CDR3 nucleotides: TGCGCCAGCAGCTTGACTGGGGCCCAAGAGACCCAGTACTTC. Amino acids: CASSLTGAQETQYF. Using reference TRBV5-1 and TRBJ2-5 for the parts outside the CDR3, the full variable domain is KAGVTQTPRYLIKTRGQQVTLSCSPISGHRSVSWYQQTPGQGLQFLFEYFSETQRNKGNFPGRFSGRQFSNSRSEMNVSTLELGDSALYLCASSLTGAQETQYFGPGTRLLVL.

This clonotype was seen repeatedly, ten times or more. The rearrangement joins TRBV28 to TRBJ2-7, with TRBD2 as a possible D gene (7 bases). The ends were cut back, 7 bases at V and 4 bases at J, with 17 bases in the middle. CDR3 length: 14 residues. CDR1 and CDR2 from the germline V gene are MDHEN and SYDVKM. The CDR3 region has the DNA TGTGCCAGCACGATGGGAGGGACACCTTACGAGCAGTACGTC. Residues: CASTMGGTPYEQYV.

This clonotype was seen many times. The genes are TRBV3-1 and TRBJ1-5; no clear D. The germline V gene encodes CDR1 LGHDT and CDR2 YNNKEL (reference sequence). V lost 0 bases and J lost 6, with 6 bases in between. CDR3 length equals 13 residues. CDR3 protein: CASSQDIGQPQHF. The CDR3 DNA sequence: TGTGCCAGCAGCCAAGATATCGGTCAGCCCCAGCATTTT.

This clonotype was detected ten times or more. The chain links TRBV19 to TRBJ2-3, with 7 bases that match TRBD1. The CDR3 is 15 residues long. Trimming took 8 bases from V and 3 from J; bases not matched to a gene: 11. Germline CDR1 is LNHDA and CDR2 is SQIVND (reference sequence). The CDR3 coding sequence is TGTGCCAGTCAACGCCGGGACAGTTTAACAGATACGCAGTATTTT. The encoded protein is CASQRRDSLTDTQYF.

Many counts were recorded for this clonotype. The chain joins TRBV10-1 to TRBJ2-1; 10 nucleotides match TRBD2. This CDR3 has 14 residues. Germline V lookup: CDR1 WNHNN, CDR2 SYGVQD (reference sequence). J lost 8 bases, V lost 8 bases, and 9 bases had no gene match. The CDR3 sequence: CASRPSGRVDEQFF. In DNA, the CDR3 is TGCGCCAGCCGACCCAGCGGGAGGGTGGATGAGCAGTTCTTC.

Ten or more counts support this clonotype. The CDR3 is CASSPPSAQELFF. CDR3 DNA sequence: TGTGCCAGCTCACCACCTTCGGCGCAGGAGCTGTTTTTT. The chain carries TRBV18 and TRBJ2-2; D is unresolved. The germline V and J ends were trimmed by 0 bases and 10 bases, with 9 bases remaining between them. The V gene's germline CDR1 is KGHSH and CDR2 LQKENI. This CDR3 is 13 amino acids long.

This clonotype was seen at least ten times. The J gene is TRBJ1-2, the V gene TRBV5-1, with D possibly matching TRBD1 (5 bases). Germline CDR1 SGHRS, CDR2 YFSETQ. The V end was cut by 1 base, the J end by 4 bases, with 8 bases between. The CDR3 is 13 residues long. In DNA, the CDR3 is TGCGCCAGCAGCTTGTCAGGGATCTATGGCTACACCTTC. Its protein is CASSLSGIYGYTF. Variable domain in full (rest from reference TRBV5-1 and TRBJ1-2): KAGVTQTPRYLIKTRGQQVTLSCSPISGHRSVSWYQQTPGQGLQFLFEYFSETQRNKGNFPGRFSGRQFSNSRSEMNVSTLELGDSALYLCASSLSGIYGYTFGSGTRLTVV.

Ten or more counts support this clonotype. The chain carries TRBV3-1 and TRBJ1-3; 8 nucleotides agree with TRBD1. V was clipped by 4 bases and J by 0 bases; unmatched bases: 2. The germline CDR1 and CDR2 sequences are LGHDT and YNNKEL (reference sequence). The CDR3 is 15 amino acids. CDR3: CASSRGTGSGNTIYF. The CDR3 DNA reads TGTGCCAGCAGCCGAGGGACAGGCTCTGGAAACACCATATATTTT.

This clonotype was observed many times. V usage is TRBV10-3 and J usage is TRBJ1-3; D is unclear. The V end was cut by 9 bases, the J end by 0 bases, with 9 bases between. CDR3 length: 13 residues. Germline V gene sequence: CDR1 ENHRY, CDR2 SYGVKD. CDR3: CAIGPISGNTIYF. The CDR3 DNA reads as TGTGCCATTGGACCGATCTCTGGAAACACCATATATTTT.

This clonotype showed up many times. The chain employs TRBV5-1 and TRBJ2-3, with no clear D. Germline V gene sequence: CDR1 SGHRS, CDR2 YFSETQ. The germline V and J ends were trimmed by 2 bases and 6 bases, with 10 bases remaining between them. This CDR3 region has 13 residues. The CDR3 here is CASSLRSEDTQYF. DNA for the CDR3: TGCGCCAGCAGCTTAAGATCAGAGGATACGCAGTATTTT.

In this sample, this clonotype turned up many times. The chain recombines TRBV7-2 with TRBJ2-7, with D possibly matching TRBD2 (5 bases). This CDR3 has 15 amino acids. V was clipped by 5 bases and J by 0 bases, with 14 bases between them. Germline V CDR1 and CDR2: SGHTA, FQGNSA. The CDR3 reads CASSPPERSSYEQYF. The CDR3 DNA is TGTGCCAGCAGCCCGCCGGAGCGGAGCTCCTACGAGCAGTACTTC.

This clonotype was observed many times. V gene TRBV12-3 or TRBV12-4 combines with J gene TRBJ2-3; TRBD2 might be the D (6 bases). The V and J ends lost 8 bases and 1 base respectively, with 13 bases between them. The CDR3 has 14 amino acids. The CDR3 spells CASRDGGGTDTQYF. The CDR3 coding sequence is TGTGCCAGCCGAGACGGGGGAGGCACAGATACGCAGTATTTT.

This clonotype was seen repeatedly, ten times or more. The chain has TRBV7-3 and TRBJ2-7, with 8 nucleotides matching TRBD2. The germline V gene encodes CDR1 SGHTA and CDR2 FQGTGA. The CDR3 sequence is 15 residues long. After removal of 1 base from V and 3 bases from J, the junction contained 5 bases not matched to a gene. CDR3 bases: TGTGCCAGCAGCTTAAGTAGCGGGGTTTTCTACGAGCAGTACTTC. It specifies CASSLSSGVFYEQYF.